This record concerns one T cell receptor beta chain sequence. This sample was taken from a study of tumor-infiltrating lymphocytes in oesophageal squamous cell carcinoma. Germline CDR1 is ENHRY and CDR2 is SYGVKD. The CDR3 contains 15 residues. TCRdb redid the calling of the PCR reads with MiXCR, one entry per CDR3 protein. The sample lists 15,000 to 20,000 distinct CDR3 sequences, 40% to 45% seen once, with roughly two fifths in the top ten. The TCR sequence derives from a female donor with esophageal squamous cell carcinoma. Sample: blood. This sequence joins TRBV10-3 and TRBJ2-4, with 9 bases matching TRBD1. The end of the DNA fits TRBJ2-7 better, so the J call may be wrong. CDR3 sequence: CAISESRDRAREQYF. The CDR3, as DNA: TGTGCCATCAGTGAGTCGAGGGACAGGGCCCGCGAGCAGTACTTC.